Each of the 13 T cell receptor beta chains below was sequenced from the same sample in a study of molecular identifiers for immune sequencing clone quantification. TCRdb passed the PCR reads through MiXCR, listing each CDR3 protein once. This sample has 68,000 or so distinct CDR3 sequences, with about a sixth found just once. The sequenced material came from naive CD8+ T cells from blood, with Jurkat cell RNA spiked in. Sample subset: FACS-sorted CD8+CD4-CCR7+CD45RA+ naive T cells. All receptors come from a human donor in good health. Some libraries in this study had Jurkat cell RNA spiked in.

This clonotype was counted at least ten times. V gene TRBV27 combines with J gene TRBJ2-7; 12 bases agree with TRBD2. Germline V gives CDR1 MNHEY, CDR2 SMNVEV (reference sequence). The CDR3 is made up of 15 amino acids. The trim removed 10 bases at V and 2 bases at J, leaving 9 bases unmatched. The CDR3: CAIAPGLAGTYEQYF. The DNA for the CDR3 is TGTGCCATCGCGCCCGGACTAGCGGGAACCTACGAGCAGTACTTC.

This clonotype turned up a few times. This clone may be a read error of a much larger clone one base away. The rearrangement joins TRBV6-2 or TRBV6-3 to TRBJ2-1; the D gene is possibly TRBD2 (6 bases). Trimming cost V 0 bases and J 8 bases, with 17 bases left between them. Germline V CDR1 and CDR2: MNHEY, SVGEGT. The CDR3 covers 16 residues. CDR3 DNA sequence: TGTGCCAGCAGTTACTCGATTGACTTAGGGAGGCATGAGCAGTTCTTC. This codes for CASSYSIDLGRHEQFF.

In its sample, this clonotype was seen many times. The CDR3 DNA follows: TGCAGTGCTACGGGGACTAGCGGGAGGGCCGGTATTTTTCGCTCCTACAATGAGCAGTTCTTC. Translating gives CSATGTSGRAGIFRSYNEQFF. V usage is TRBV20-1 and J usage is TRBJ2-1; 16 bases map to TRBD2. Losses at the gene ends were 4 bases for V and 0 bases for J; bases not matched to a gene: 15. This CDR3 contains 21 residues. Germline assignment: CDR1 DFQATT and CDR2 SNEGSKA (reference sequence).

This clonotype was observed many times. The rearrangement uses TRBV7-9 and TRBJ2-1; D is possibly TRBD2 (5 bases). CDR1 is SEHNR and CDR2 is FQNEAQ in the germline V gene (reference sequence). Trimming removed 5 bases from V and 4 bases from J, with 9 bases in between. The CDR3 runs to 13 residues. The CDR3 is CASSPSPYNEQFF. The DNA for the CDR3 is TGTGCCAGCAGCCCTAGCCCTTACAATGAGCAGTTCTTC.

About this clonotype: A much larger clonotype is one base distant, so this may be a read error. This chain links TRBV7-9 with TRBJ2-1; 7 bases are a match to TRBD1. The CDR3 runs to 12 residues. Trimming took 5 bases from V and 15 from J; bases not matched to a gene: 10. The V gene's germline CDR1 is SEHNR and CDR2 FQNEAQ (reference sequence). DNA for the CDR3: TGTGCCAGCAGCCTGCGGACAGGCGAGGGGTTCTTC. It is translated as CASSLRTGEGFF.

The chain combines TRBV7-6 with TRBJ2-7, with 9 bases matching TRBD2. V lost 1 base and J lost 3; bases outside the gene matches: 7. In germline, CDR1 is SGHVS, CDR2 FNYEAQ. The CDR3 consists of 16 residues. The CDR3 sequence: CASSLVASGTFYEQYF. In DNA, the CDR3 is TGTGCCAGCAGCTTAGTGGCTAGCGGGACCTTCTACGAGCAGTACTTC.

Concerning this clonotype itself: Just one base apart from a much larger clone, this may be a read error. J is TRBJ1-1 and V is TRBV24-1; a possible D gene is TRBD1 (5 bases). The germline gives CDR1 KGHDR, CDR2 SFDVKD. CDR3 length equals 13 residues. Trimming stripped 9 bases from V and 7 bases from J, with 17 bases between. CDR3 coding DNA: TGTGCCACCCCCAATGGGGGTAGGATTGAAGCTTTCTTT. This gives the protein CATPNGGRIEAFF.

This clonotype was counted only a few times. Since a much larger clone is just one base distant, this may be a read error. The genes are TRBV12-3 or TRBV12-4 and TRBJ2-2, with 10 bases identical to TRBD1. The CDR3 sequence is 15 residues long. The V segment lost 2 bases and the J segment 7 bases; nucleotides outside the gene matches: 4. The CDR3 protein is CASSLLGQGHGELFF. CDR3 coding DNA: TGTGCCAGCAGTTTATTGGGACAGGGGCACGGGGAGCTGTTTTTT.

The rearrangement links TRBV27 to TRBJ2-7; TRBD2 matches at 13 bases. The CDR3 runs 15 residues. After removal of 5 bases from V and 5 bases from J, the junction contained 6 bases not matched to a gene. Germline CDR1 and CDR2: MNHEY and SMNVEV (reference sequence). CDR3 loop: CASSPGTSGNNEQYF. The CDR3 DNA is TGTGCCAGCAGTCCAGGGACTAGCGGGAACAACGAGCAGTACTTC.

There are many counts of this clonotype. V and J are TRBV5-1 and TRBJ2-1; unclear D gene. The germline V and J ends were trimmed by 0 bases and 4 bases, with 11 bases remaining between them. Germline V lookup: CDR1 SGHRS, CDR2 YFSETQ. This CDR3 spans 15 amino acids. CDR3 sequence (DNA): TGCGCCAGCAGCTTGGAACTCTTCCCATACAATGAGCAGTTCTTC. It translates to CASSLELFPYNEQFF.

This clonotype was seen ten or more times. The chain is built from TRBV3-1 and TRBJ2-7, with TRBD2 matching over 11 bases. The V and J ends lost 4 bases and 3 bases, in that order; junction bases with no gene match: 5. This CDR3 has 15 amino acids. Per the germline V gene, CDR1 is LGHDT and CDR2 is YNNKEL (reference sequence). DNA of the CDR3: TGTGCCAGCAGCCTAGGGACTAGCGGAGGCTACGAGCAGTACTTC. This encodes CASSLGTSGGYEQYF.

This clonotype has at least ten counts. J is TRBJ2-1 and V is TRBV4-1; D is possibly TRBD2 (6 bases). CDR1 and CDR2 (germline): MGHRA, YSYEKL. The length of the CDR3 is 16 residues. V lost 3 bases to trimming and J lost 8 bases, with 20 bases between them. The CDR3 here is CASSHISGDPRDEQFF. CDR3 DNA sequence: TGCGCCAGCAGCCACATTAGCGGAGACCCTAGGGATGAGCAGTTCTTC.

This clonotype was seen many times. The chain combines TRBV11-3 with TRBJ2-1; 8 bases fit TRBD2. The V gene end was trimmed by 5 bases and the J gene end by 8 bases; junction bases not matched to a gene: 11. CDR3 length equals 15 residues. Germline V gives CDR1 SGHNT, CDR2 YENEEA. The DNA of the CDR3 is TGTGCCAGCAGCCCCTCAATGGTAGCGGGATATGAGCAGTTCTTC. Translation: CASSPSMVAGYEQFF.